The sequence of this T cell receptor (beta chain) was determined in a study of long-term antiretroviral therapy in people with HIV. The assay used was immunoSEQ (version v3.0), run at survey level. What sequencing targeted per sample was about 35,000-55,000 T-cell genomes. Assay used: immunoSEQ multiplex PCR; TCRdb lists only in-frame clones, some missing. The sample lists approximately 31,000 clones; over 70% were seen once. Study-wide findings and caveats: Whichever time point was examined, clones expanded before ART dominated the repertoire. When set beside controls, HIV repertoires had CDR3 length ranges that were narrower.

PBMC samples from each donor numbered at least one pre-ART and at least two post-ART. This CDR3 is built from 16 residues. Germline lookup yields CDR1 LNHDA and CDR2 SQIVND (reference sequence). Trimming shortened V by 3 bases and J by 4 bases, and 18 bases separated the two germline ends. Comment on this clone: Its antigen remains unidentified.

The chain uses TRBV19 and TRBJ1-2; D unresolved. The specimen comprised unsorted PBMCs, sampled 3.1 years after starting antiretroviral therapy. The receptor was derived from a woman in her forties or fifties with HIV. CDR3 residues: CASSIGSGKGLYGYTF. The CDR3 DNA sequence: TGTGCCAGTAGTATCGGATCGGGCAAGGGTCTCTATGGCTACACCTTC. The variable domain in full, with the rest retrieved from reference TRBV19 and TRBJ1-2, is DGGITQSPKYLFRKEGQNVTLSCEQNLNHDAMYWYRQDPGQGLRLIYYSQIVNDFQKGDIAEGYSVSREKKESFPLTVTSAQKNPTAFYLCASSIGSGKGLYGYTFGSGTRLTVV.